These 14 T cell receptor beta chains came from one sample sequenced in a study of blood T cell repertoires in COVID-19. Sequencing was performed with immunoSEQ multiplex PCR; in TCRdb, only in-frame clones are kept and a portion is missing. Among roughly 200,000 clones listed, 85% to 90% were seen once. Sequencing used PBMCs or T cells enriched from blood (not recorded which). The source of these receptors is a woman aged 40 to 50 with acute COVID-19.

This rearrangement joins TRBV6-2 or TRBV6-3 to TRBJ2-6; a weak D match, TRBD2 (6 bases). In germline, CDR1 is MNHEY, CDR2 SVGEGT. This CDR3 contains 18 residues. Trimming stripped 2 bases from V and 3 bases from J, with 17 bases between. CDR3 amino acids: CASSYPSGRRSGANVLTF. CDR3 bases: TGTGCCAGCAGTTACCCCAGCGGGCGGCGGAGTGGGGCCAACGTCCTGACTTTC.

The chain joins TRBV6-5 to TRBJ1-2, with TRBD1 matching 9 bases. This CDR3 is built from 16 residues. V gave up 4 bases and J gave up 6 bases; unmatched junction bases: 12. The germline CDR1 and CDR2 sequences are MNHEY and SVGAGI. The CDR3 loop reads CASSSTGTGFGDGYTF. In nucleotides, the CDR3 is TGTGCCAGCAGTTCCACCGGGACAGGGTTTGGGGATGGCTACACCTTC.

This sequence joins TRBV7-6 and TRBJ2-1, with TRBD1 identical over 9 bases. The CDR3 runs to 16 residues. After removal of 5 bases from V and 5 bases from J, the junction contained 10 bases not matched to a gene. From germline, CDR1 is SGHVS and CDR2 FNYEAQ. In nucleotides, the CDR3 is TGTGCCAGCAGCGCCCCGGACAGGGGTGGTCACAATGAGCAGTTCTTC. It is translated as CASSAPDRGGHNEQFF.

This clone was recorded a few times. This rearrangement joins TRBV3-1 (or the pseudogene TRBV3-2) to TRBJ2-1; D may be TRBD2 (6 bases). V was clipped by 0 bases and J by 16 bases, with 13 bases between them. CDR3 length equals 12 residues. The germline V gene has CDR1 LGHDT and CDR2 YNNKEL (reference sequence). CDR3 in DNA: TGTGCCAGCAGCCAAGATCCCCGGGAGAAATTCTTC. Translation gives CASSQDPREKFF.

The J gene is TRBJ2-1, the V gene TRBV3-1 (or the pseudogene TRBV3-2); TRBD2 aligns across 11 bases. The CDR3 is 16 residues long. Germline assignment: CDR1 LGHDT and CDR2 YNNKEL (reference sequence). The junction had 4 bases not matched to a gene; V was cut back by 5 bases and J by 1 base. The chain's CDR3 is CASSIRLAGSYNEQFF. The CDR3 coding sequence is TGTGCCAGCAGCATTCGACTAGCGGGGTCCTACAATGAGCAGTTCTTC.

The V call is TRBV7-9, the J call TRBJ2-2; 8 nucleotides agree with TRBD2. The CDR3 covers 16 residues. V gave up 1 base and J gave up 1 base; unmatched junction bases: 2. The germline V gene has CDR1 SEHNR and CDR2 FQNEAQ (reference sequence). The CDR3 region has the DNA TGTGCCAGCAGCTTAGACGGGAGGGAGAACACCGGGGAGCTGTTTTTT. Protein product: CASSLDGRENTGELFF.

This sequence joins TRBV29-1 and TRBJ2-5, with 16 positions matching TRBD2. CDR3 length: 17 residues. Germline loops: CDR1 SQVTM, CDR2 ANQGSEA. V lost 4 bases, J lost 4 bases, and 9 bases stayed unmatched. The CDR3 bases are TGCAGCGTTGTTGGGACTAGCGGGGGGGCGGTGGGAGAGACCCAGTACTTC. Protein: CSVVGTSGGAVGETQYF.

The chain is built from TRBV12-5 and TRBJ2-3; TRBD1 aligns across 9 bases. J gave up 5 bases and V 5 bases, and 17 bases lay outside the gene matches. CDR1 LGHNT and CDR2 FRNRAP come from the germline V gene. The CDR3 runs 18 residues. The CDR3 loop is CASGAGTGLSGLIDTQYF. The CDR3 bases are TGTGCTAGTGGTGCCGGGACAGGGTTGAGTGGGCTTATAGATACGCAGTATTTT. The full variable domain, in which reference TRBV12-5 and TRBJ2-3 provide the parts outside the CDR3, is DARVTQTPRHKVTEMGQEVTMRCQPILGHNTVFWYRQTMMQGLELLAYFRNRAPLDDSGMPKDRFSAEMPDATLATLKIQPSEPRDSAVYFCASGAGTGLSGLIDTQYFGPGTRLTVL.

The chain joins TRBV11-2 to TRBJ2-5; 16 bases are shared with TRBD2. The V gene end was trimmed by 3 bases and the J gene end by 2 bases; junction bases not matched to a gene: 6. CDR1 is SGHAT, CDR2 FQNNGV, per germline. The CDR3 is 18 residues long. CDR3 protein: CASSFGTSGGATQETQYF. As DNA, the CDR3 is TGTGCCAGCAGCTTCGGGACTAGCGGGGGGGCGACACAAGAGACCCAGTACTTC.

This chain uses TRBV6-1 with TRBJ2-5; D remains ambiguous. CDR1 MNHNS and CDR2 SASEGT come from the germline V gene. Deletions cut 2 bases from V and 0 bases from J, with 10 bases between. The CDR3 runs 15 residues. This CDR3 is CASSEPGSYQETQYF. The CDR3 DNA follows: TGTGCCAGCAGTGAACCAGGTTCTTACCAAGAGACCCAGTACTTC.

The rearrangement links TRBV6-5 to TRBJ2-5; 11 nucleotides line up with TRBD2. The CDR3 length is 16 residues. Germline V lookup: CDR1 MNHEY, CDR2 SVGAGI. Trimming took 0 bases from V and 4 from J; bases not matched to a gene: 4. The CDR3 nucleotides are TGTGCCAGCAGTTACTCTAGCGGGGGGGCCCGAGAGACCCAGTACTTC. Encoded protein: CASSYSSGGARETQYF.

The gene calls are TRBV28 and TRBJ2-5; tentatively, D is TRBD2 (6 bases). With 3 bases removed from V and 5 bases from J, the gap between germline ends came to 16 bases. The CDR3 contains 15 residues. Germline CDR1 MDHEN, CDR2 SYDVKM. The CDR3 DNA reads as TGTGCCAGCAGTTTGCCGCGGGGCACCGGGGAGACCCAGTACTTC. This codes for CASSLPRGTGETQYF.

The chain links TRBV9 to TRBJ2-3; 9 positions match TRBD2. The V gene's germline CDR1 is SGDLS and CDR2 YYNGEE. This CDR3 region has 15 residues. Germline trimming cut 2 bases from V and 2 bases from J; bases unmatched to any gene: 3. The chain's CDR3 is CASSVSGGFTDTQYF. The CDR3 DNA follows: TGTGCCAGCAGCGTTAGCGGGGGCTTCACAGATACGCAGTATTTT.

CDR3 region: CSASESGLNTEAFF. The CDR3 coding sequence is TGCAGTGCTAGTGAGTCAGGATTGAACACTGAAGCTTTCTTT. The genes are TRBV20-1 and TRBJ1-1, with D unclear. V shed 3 bases and J shed 0 bases, with 11 bases lying between them. The CDR3 is 14 residues long. CDR1 DFQATT and CDR2 SNEGSKA come from the germline V gene (reference sequence).